The subject of this entry is one T cell receptor (beta chain). Antigen: not known. This specimen belongs to a study of vaccination and CD4 T cells after COVID-19. The CDR3 is 15 residues long. Per the germline V gene, CDR1 is KGHDR and CDR2 is SFDVKD. V was clipped by 5 bases and J by 4 bases; unmatched bases: 6. Researchers used the Oncomine TCR Beta short-read assay to sequence DNA from cultured CD4+ T cells. TCRdb re-called the PCR reads with MiXCR, one entry per CDR3 protein. Of roughly 9,800 distinct CDR3 sequences detected, 63% appear once; the ten largest clones hold roughly 25%. Stated treatment: approximately nine-day PBMC culture with coronavirus spike peptide pools or control peptides (ViraFEST assay). It was with about 10 IU/ml IL-2 and approximately 9.7 ug/ml peptide pools that roughly 2 million PBMCs per well were cultured.

The chain recombines TRBV24-1 with TRBJ1-3; 8 bases align to TRBD1. Sequenced input: CD4+ T cells from blood, cultured in vitro. This receptor was obtained from a human donor who had recovered from COVID-19. The CDR3 DNA follows: TGTGCCACCAGTGCTTCAGGGGACAGGGGAAACACCATATATTTT. Translating gives CATSASGDRGNTIYF.